These 5 T cell receptor beta chains were sequenced from one sample in a study of spatial heterogeneity in lung cancer (dated 2019 in TCRdb). Libraries were prepared through 5' RACE. The sequencer was a NextSeq 500. TCRdb reanalyzed the raw reads on its own, using fastp at Q25 for trimming and MiXCR for clone calling, and kept in-frame beta chains. Every distinct CDR3 protein forms one entry, paired with its most common genes and DNA. Across this sample there are some 40,000 distinct CDR3 sequences, with approximately 5.5% seen only once. Together, the top ten hold 20% to 30% of the sample. The time point label of this sample denotes: sample taken at primary tumor resection. Sequencing used PBMCs, obtained at surgery. These receptors all come from a female donor with early-stage non-small cell lung cancer.

This clonotype was counted at least ten times. V and J are TRBV13 and TRBJ2-7; possibly TRBD1 for D (6 bases). V dropped 0 bases and J dropped 5 bases, with 11 bases sitting between them. Germline V lookup: CDR1 PRHDT, CDR2 FYEKMQ (reference sequence). The CDR3 sequence is 14 residues long. This CDR3 reads CASSLGNRAHEQYF. CDR3 in DNA: TGTGCCAGCAGCTTAGGGAACAGGGCCCACGAGCAGTACTTC.

This clonotype has a count of ten or more. J is TRBJ2-1 and V is TRBV7-9; TRBD1 agrees at 9 bases. Germline V gene sequence: CDR1 SEHNR, CDR2 FQNEAQ (reference sequence). This CDR3 spans 13 amino acids. With 5 bases clipped from V and 10 bases from J, the junction kept 6 bases outside the gene matches. CDR3 sequence reads: CASSHDRGNEQFF. The CDR3 region has the DNA TGTGCCAGCAGCCACGACAGGGGGAACGAGCAGTTCTTC.

This clonotype was detected many times. Here the CDR3 DNA reads TGTGCCATCAGTGAAACTGCAGACGGGGAGCTGTTTTTT. The encoded protein is CAISETADGELFF. This rearrangement joins TRBV10-3 to TRBJ2-2; no clear D gene. CDR1 is ENHRY, CDR2 SYGVKD, per germline. This CDR3 is 13 amino acids long. V lost 3 bases and J 7 bases, leaving 9 bases between the germline ends.

This clonotype was seen many times. This chain uses TRBV7-3 with TRBJ1-2; no firm D call. Per germline, CDR1 SGHTA and CDR2 FQGTGA. Trimming took 5 bases from V and 8 from J, leaving 21 bases between them. There are 15 residues in the CDR3. CDR3 in DNA: TGTGCCAGCAGCCCTCTCCCCGGACGAGGGTACGGCTACACCTTC. This translates into CASSPLPGRGYGYTF.

This clonotype was detected ten times or more. The genes are TRBV18 and TRBJ1-1; 7 nucleotides line up with TRBD1. V lost 6 bases, J lost 6 bases, and 10 bases stayed unmatched. This CDR3 is built from 14 residues. Germline V CDR1 and CDR2: KGHSH, LQKENI. The CDR3 nucleotides read TGTGCCAGCTCTCCCTTAGGGGGCCGGGCTGAAGCTTTCTTT. Protein sequence: CASSPLGGRAEAFF.